The rows below give T cell receptor beta chains drawn from one sample of a study of T-cell reconstitution after alpha-beta-depleted transplantation in children. One entry per CDR3 protein results from TCRdb running MiXCR on the PCR reads. The repertoire includes 300,000 or so distinct CDR3 sequences, approximately 9.8% of them detected once, and about 9.4% sits in the top ten. The sample was PBMCs from the stem cell graft donor, taken from the stem cell graft. These TCRs come from a human donor who donated a stem cell graft to a child with SCID. Each CDR3 is given without its conserved first and last residue. The D gene is left open where the match is weak.

-	TRBV11-2	TRBJ2-6	ASSPTGMANVLT
TRBD2	TRBV9	TRBJ2-4	ASSDSGALNIQY
-	TRBV12-5	TRBJ1-2	ASGGLVGANYGYT
TRBD1	TRBV2	TRBJ1-5	ASLDRGNQPQH
-	TRBV2	TRBJ2-3	ASTMEGATDTQY
-	TRBV21-1	TRBJ1-5	ASTQIRDRGRPGNQPQH
-	TRBV14	TRBJ2-3	ASSQDRGKRTDTQY
-	TRBV20-1	TRBJ2-2	SARVGGQVGELF
-	TRBV28	TRBJ2-5	AGASGSQETQY
TRBD2	TRBV5-1	TRBJ2-7	ASSKRGEGRYEQY
-	TRBV19	TRBJ1-1	ASSEIGQTNTEAF
-	TRBV5-1	TRBJ1-1	ASSLEGSQFTEAF
TRBD2	TRBV2	TRBJ2-2	ASSRGGPGELF
TRBD1	TRBV20-1	TRBJ2-5	SATTGVEETQY
-	TRBV27	TRBJ2-7	ASSWTGQYEQY
-	TRBV5-6	TRBJ2-5	ASTRLLGGLSQETQY
-	TRBV9	TRBJ2-5	ASKSGGSQETQY
-	TRBV12-3/TRBV12-4	TRBJ2-5	ASSPQGGGVAKTQY
TRBD2	TRBV5-1	TRBJ2-1	ASSPRTSGGRGF